This TCR beta chain was found in a study of Ad26.COV2.S vaccination and SARS-CoV-2 variants. Study-wide background: Donor was one of the participants in the Ad26.COV2.S arm of the COV1001 trial. Each vaccinee took Ad26.COV2.S intramuscularly, once or twice 56 days apart. General study findings and limits: Vaccinated and placebo-treated recipients had similar non-spike TCR breadth.

Germline-derived CDR1 and CDR2 are LGHDT and YNNKEL (reference sequence). V lost 0 bases and J 9 bases, leaving 14 bases between the germline ends. The CDR3 consists of 14 residues. The protocol was immunoSEQ multiplex PCR, while the TCRdb copy is restricted to in-frame clones and leaves out a portion. The sample consists of around 450,000 clones, 80% to 90% of them appearing once. Comments on this clone: What it binds is unknown.

Treatment: approximately 18 received Ad26.COV2.S at low or high dose, single or two shots; 5 received placebo; per-sample allocation not given. Vaccine and placebo recipients were sampled on day 63 after the first injection. In Boston, an adult donor aged 18-55 years took part. The sequences come from peripheral blood, collected in a trial of Ad26.COV2.S vaccine versus placebo. The clonotype originates from a person between 18 and 65 years old who received the Ad26.COV2.S COVID-19 vaccine or a placebo. The chain recombines TRBV3-1 (or the pseudogene TRBV3-2) with TRBJ2-5; D ambiguous. CDR3 loop: CASSQDRRRRAQYF. The CDR3 nucleotides read TGTGCCAGCAGCCAAGATAGGCGGAGAAGGGCCCAGTACTTC.